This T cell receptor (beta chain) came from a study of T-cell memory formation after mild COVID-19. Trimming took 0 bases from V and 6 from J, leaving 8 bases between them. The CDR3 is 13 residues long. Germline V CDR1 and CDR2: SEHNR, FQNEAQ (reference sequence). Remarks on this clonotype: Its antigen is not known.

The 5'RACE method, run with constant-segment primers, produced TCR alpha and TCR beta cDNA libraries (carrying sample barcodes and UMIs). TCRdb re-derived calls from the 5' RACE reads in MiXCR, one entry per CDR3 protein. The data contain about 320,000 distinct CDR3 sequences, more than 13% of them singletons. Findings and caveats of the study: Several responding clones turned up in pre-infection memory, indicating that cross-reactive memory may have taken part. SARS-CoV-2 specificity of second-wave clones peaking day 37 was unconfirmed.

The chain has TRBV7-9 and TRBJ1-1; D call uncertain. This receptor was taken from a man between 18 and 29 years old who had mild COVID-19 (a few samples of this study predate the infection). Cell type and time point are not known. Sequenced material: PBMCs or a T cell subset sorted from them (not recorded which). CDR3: CASSLARSPEAFF. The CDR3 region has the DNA TGTGCCAGCAGCTTAGCCAGGTCGCCTGAAGCTTTCTTT.